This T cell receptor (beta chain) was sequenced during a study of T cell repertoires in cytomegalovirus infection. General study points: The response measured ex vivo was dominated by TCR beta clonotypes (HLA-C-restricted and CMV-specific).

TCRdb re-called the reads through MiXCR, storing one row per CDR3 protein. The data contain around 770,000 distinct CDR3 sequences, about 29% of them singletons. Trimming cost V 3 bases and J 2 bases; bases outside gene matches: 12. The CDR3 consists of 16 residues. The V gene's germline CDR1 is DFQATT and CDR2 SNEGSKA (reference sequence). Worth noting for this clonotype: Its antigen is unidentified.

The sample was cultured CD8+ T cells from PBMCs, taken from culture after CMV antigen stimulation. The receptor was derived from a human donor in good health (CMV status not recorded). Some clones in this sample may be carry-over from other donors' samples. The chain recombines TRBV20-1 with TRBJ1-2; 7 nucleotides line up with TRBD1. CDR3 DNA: TGCAGTGCTAGGAAGTTAGGGGACAGAGGAAACTATGGCTACACCTTC. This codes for CSARKLGDRGNYGYTF.